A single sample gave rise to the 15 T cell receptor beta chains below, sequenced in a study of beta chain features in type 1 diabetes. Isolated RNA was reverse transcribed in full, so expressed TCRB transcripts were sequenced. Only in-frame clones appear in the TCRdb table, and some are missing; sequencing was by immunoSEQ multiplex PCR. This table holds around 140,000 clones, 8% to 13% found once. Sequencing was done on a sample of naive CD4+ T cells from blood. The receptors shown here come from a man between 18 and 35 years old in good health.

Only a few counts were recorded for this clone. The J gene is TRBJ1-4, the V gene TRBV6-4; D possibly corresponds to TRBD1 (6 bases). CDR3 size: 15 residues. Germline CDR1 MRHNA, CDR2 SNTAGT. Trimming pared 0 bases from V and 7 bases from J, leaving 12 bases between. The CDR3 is CASSDSNRVGEKLFF. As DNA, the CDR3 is TGTGCCAGCAGTGACTCGAACAGGGTTGGTGAAAAACTGTTTTTT.

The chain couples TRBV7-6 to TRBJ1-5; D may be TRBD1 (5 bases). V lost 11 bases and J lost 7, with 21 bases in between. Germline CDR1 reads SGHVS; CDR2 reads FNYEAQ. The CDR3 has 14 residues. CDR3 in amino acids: CAETTGVRFQPQHF. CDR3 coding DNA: TGTGCCGAGACGACGGGGGTCCGGTTCCAGCCCCAGCATTTT.

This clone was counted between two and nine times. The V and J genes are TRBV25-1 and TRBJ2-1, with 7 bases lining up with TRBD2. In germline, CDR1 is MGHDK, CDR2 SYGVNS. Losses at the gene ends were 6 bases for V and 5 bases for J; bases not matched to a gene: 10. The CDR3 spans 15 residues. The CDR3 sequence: CASRDRGGRDNEQFF. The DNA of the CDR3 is TGTGCCAGCAGAGATAGGGGAGGGAGGGACAATGAGCAGTTCTTC.

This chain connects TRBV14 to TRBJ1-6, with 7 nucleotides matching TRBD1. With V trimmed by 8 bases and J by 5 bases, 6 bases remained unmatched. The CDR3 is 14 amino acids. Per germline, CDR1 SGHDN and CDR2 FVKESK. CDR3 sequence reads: CASPPGQHNSPLHF. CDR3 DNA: TGTGCCAGCCCACCGGGACAGCATAATTCACCCCTCCACTTT.

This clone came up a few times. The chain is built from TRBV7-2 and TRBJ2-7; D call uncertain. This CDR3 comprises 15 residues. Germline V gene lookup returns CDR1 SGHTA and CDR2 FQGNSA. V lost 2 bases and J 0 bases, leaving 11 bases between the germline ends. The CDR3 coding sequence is TGTGCCAGCAGCTTAAGTCCAGTCCTCTCCTACGAGCAGTACTTC. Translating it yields CASSLSPVLSYEQYF.

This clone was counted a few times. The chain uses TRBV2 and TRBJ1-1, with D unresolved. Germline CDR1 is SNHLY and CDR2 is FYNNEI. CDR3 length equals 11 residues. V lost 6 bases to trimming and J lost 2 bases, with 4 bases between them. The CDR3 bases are TGTGCCAGCAGAGCAAACACTGAAGCTTTCTTT. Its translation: CASRANTEAFF.

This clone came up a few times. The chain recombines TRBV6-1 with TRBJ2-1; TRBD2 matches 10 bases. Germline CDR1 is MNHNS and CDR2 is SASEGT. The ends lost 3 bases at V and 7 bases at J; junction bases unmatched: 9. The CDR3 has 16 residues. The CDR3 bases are TGTGCCAGCAGTGACCAAGCGGGGGGGCCTTGGAATGAGCAGTTCTTC. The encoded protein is CASSDQAGGPWNEQFF.

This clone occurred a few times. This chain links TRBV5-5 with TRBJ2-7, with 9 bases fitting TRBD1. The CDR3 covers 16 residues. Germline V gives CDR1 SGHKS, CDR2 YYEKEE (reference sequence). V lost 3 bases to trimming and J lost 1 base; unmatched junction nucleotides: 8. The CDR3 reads CASSSTGGTLSYEQYF. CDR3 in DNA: TGTGCCAGCAGCTCAACAGGGGGCACCTTATCCTACGAGCAGTACTTC.

CDR3 DNA: TGTGCCTGGAGTCCATCGGGGGGTCAGCCCCAGCATTTT. Its translation: CAWSPSGGQPQHF. This chain joins TRBV30 and TRBJ1-5, with D tentatively TRBD1 (5 bases). This CDR3 has 13 amino acids. CDR1 and CDR2 (germline): GTSNPN, SVGIG (reference sequence). V was clipped by 2 bases and J by 6 bases, with 11 bases between them.

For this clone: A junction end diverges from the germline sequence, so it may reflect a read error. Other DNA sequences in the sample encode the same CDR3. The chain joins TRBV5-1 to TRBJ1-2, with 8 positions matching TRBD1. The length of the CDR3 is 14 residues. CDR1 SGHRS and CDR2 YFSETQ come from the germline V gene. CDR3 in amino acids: CASSLGTGSYGYTF. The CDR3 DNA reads TGCGCCAGCAGTTTGGGGACAGGTAGCTATGGCTACACCTTC.

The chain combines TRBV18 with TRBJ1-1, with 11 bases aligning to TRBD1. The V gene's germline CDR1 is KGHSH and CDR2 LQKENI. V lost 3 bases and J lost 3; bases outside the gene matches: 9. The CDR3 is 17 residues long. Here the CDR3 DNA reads TGTGCCAGCTCACCGGTCCCGGGACAGGGGGGGGACACTGAAGCTTTCTTT. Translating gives CASSPVPGQGGDTEAFF.

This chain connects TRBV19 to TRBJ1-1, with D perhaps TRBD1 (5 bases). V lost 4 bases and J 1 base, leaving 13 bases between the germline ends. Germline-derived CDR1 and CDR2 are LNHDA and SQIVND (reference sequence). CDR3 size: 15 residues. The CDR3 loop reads CASSTGGTGNTEAFF. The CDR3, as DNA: TGTGCCAGTAGTACGGGGGGTACCGGGAACACTGAAGCTTTCTTT.

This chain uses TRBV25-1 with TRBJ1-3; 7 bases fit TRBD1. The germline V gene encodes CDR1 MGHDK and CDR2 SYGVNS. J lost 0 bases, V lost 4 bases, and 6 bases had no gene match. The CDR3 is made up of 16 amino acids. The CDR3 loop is CASSAWDSYSGNTIYF. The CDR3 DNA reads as TGTGCCAGCAGTGCCTGGGACAGTTACTCTGGAAACACCATATATTTT.

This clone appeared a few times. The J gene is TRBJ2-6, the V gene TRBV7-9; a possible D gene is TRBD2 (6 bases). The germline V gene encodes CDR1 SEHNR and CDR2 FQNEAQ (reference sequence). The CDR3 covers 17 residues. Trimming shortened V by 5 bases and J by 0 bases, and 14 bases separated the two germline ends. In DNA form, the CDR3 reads TGTGCCAGCAGCCCCGCGGGGTCAAGCTCTGGGGCCAACGTCCTGACTTTC. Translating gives CASSPAGSSSGANVLTF.

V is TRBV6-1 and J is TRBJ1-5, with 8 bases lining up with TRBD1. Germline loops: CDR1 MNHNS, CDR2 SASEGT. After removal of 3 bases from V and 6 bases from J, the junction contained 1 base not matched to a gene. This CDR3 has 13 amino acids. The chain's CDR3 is CASSEQGAQPQHF. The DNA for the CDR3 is TGTGCCAGCAGTGAGCAGGGGGCTCAGCCCCAGCATTTT.